This is a list of T cell receptor beta chains from one sample in a study of blood T cell repertoires in COVID-19. Produced via immunoSEQ multiplex PCR; TCRdb's table is partial and in-frame only. The sample has around 46,000 clones; around 83% are singletons. Sample: peripheral blood. Receptors were obtained from a man in his forties with active COVID-19. CDR3s include the opening cysteine and the closing phenylalanine or tryptophan. The D gene is left open where the match is weak. Clone size, where shown, is once, few, many, or a class for clones that have expanded.

v_gene	d_gene	abundance	j_gene	CDR3aa	CDR3nt
TRBV7-9	TRBD1	-	TRBJ1-2	CASTQWDRNYGYTF	TGTGCCAGCACCCAATGGGACAGGAACTATGGCTACACCTTC
TRBV19	-	-	TRBJ2-3	CASSIRGDTQYF	TGTGCCAGTAGTATTCGCGGAGATACGCAGTATTTT
TRBV10-2	-	once	TRBJ2-6	CASRQALGANVLTF	TGCGCCAGCAGACAGGCGCTTGGGGCCAACGTCCTGACTTTC
TRBV29-1	-	once	TRBJ2-1	CSVEDLRGRVNEQFF	TGCAGCGTTGAAGATTTAAGGGGAAGGGTAAATGAGCAGTTCTTC
TRBV18	TRBD2	-	TRBJ2-1	CASSTSGTRDEQFF	TGTGCCAGCTCAACCTCCGGGACTAGGGATGAGCAGTTCTTC
TRBV10-3	TRBD2	-	TRBJ2-5	CAISDGGSQYF	TGTGCCATCAGTGACGGGGGGTCCCAGTACTTC
TRBV5-5	TRBD1	few	TRBJ1-5	CASSSRTGTSNQPQHF	TGTGCCAGCAGCTCCCGGACAGGGACTAGCAATCAGCCCCAGCATTTT
TRBV2	-	-	TRBJ1-5	CASSLAVGPQPQHF	TGTGCCAGCAGTCTCGCAGTTGGGCCTCAGCCCCAGCATTTT
TRBV27	TRBD1	-	TRBJ2-5	CASCPRGKGQTQYF	TGTGCCAGTTGCCCCAGGGGGAAGGGGCAGACCCAGTACTTC
TRBV30	-	once	TRBJ1-2	CAWSPSVYGYTF	TGTGCCTGGAGTCCTTCGGTTTATGGCTACACCTTC
TRBV2	TRBD2	-	TRBJ2-7	CATNGTSGTPYEQYF	TGTGCCACAAACGGGACTAGCGGGACCCCCTACGAGCAGTACTTC
TRBV4-1	TRBD2	-	TRBJ2-1	CASSPPTSAHNEQFF	TGCGCCAGCAGCCCTCCGACTAGCGCCCACAATGAGCAGTTCTTC
TRBV18	-	few	TRBJ1-1	CASSPGRGNTEAFF	TGTGCCAGCTCACCAGGAAGAGGGAACACTGAAGCTTTCTTT
TRBV7-2	-	few	TRBJ2-6	CASSRLTGTSGANVLTF	TGTGCCAGCAGCAGACTTACAGGGACCTCTGGGGCCAACGTCCTGACTTTC